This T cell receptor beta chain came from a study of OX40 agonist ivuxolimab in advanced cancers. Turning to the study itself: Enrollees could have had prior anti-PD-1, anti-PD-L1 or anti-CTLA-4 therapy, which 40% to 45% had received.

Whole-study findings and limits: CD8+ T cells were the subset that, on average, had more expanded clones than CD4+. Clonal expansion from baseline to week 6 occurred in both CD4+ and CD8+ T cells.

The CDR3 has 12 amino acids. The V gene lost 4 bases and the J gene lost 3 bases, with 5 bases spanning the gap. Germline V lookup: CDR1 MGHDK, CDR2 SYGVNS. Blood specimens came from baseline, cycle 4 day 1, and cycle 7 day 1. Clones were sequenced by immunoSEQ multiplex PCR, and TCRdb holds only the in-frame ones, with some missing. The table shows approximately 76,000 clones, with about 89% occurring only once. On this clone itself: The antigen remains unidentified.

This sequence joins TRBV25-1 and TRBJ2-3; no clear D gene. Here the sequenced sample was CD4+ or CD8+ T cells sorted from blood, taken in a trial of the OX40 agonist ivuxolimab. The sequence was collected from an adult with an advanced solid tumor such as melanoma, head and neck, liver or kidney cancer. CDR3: CASSGSTDTQYF. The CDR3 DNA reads TGTGCCAGCAGTGGTTCTACAGATACGCAGTATTTT.